This T cell receptor beta chain was captured in a study of PD-L1 blockade in urothelial cancer. Study-level background: The number of prior chemotherapy regimens per patient was 0 to 3.

Documented time point: pretreatment peripheral blood. Sampling of each patient yielded between 1 and 8 specimens, collected pretreatment and on-treatment. The repertoire was sequenced with immunoSEQ multiplex PCR; TCRdb's copy has only in-frame clones and lacks some. The table records roughly 50,000 clones, around 79% of them present only once. Trimming shortened V by 0 bases and J by 6 bases, and 8 bases separated the two germline ends. CDR3 length: 13 residues. Germline lookup yields CDR1 SGHAT and CDR2 FQNNGV. The sample was PBMCs, taken around atezolizumab (anti-PD-L1) treatment. The clonotype originates from a man in his sixties or seventies with urothelial cancer. J is TRBJ1-1 and V is TRBV11-2, with D unresolved. The CDR3 protein is CASSLDVVSEAFF. CDR3 in DNA: TGTGCCAGCAGCTTAGACGTCGTTTCTGAAGCTTTCTTT.